These 21 T cell receptor beta chains were sequenced from one sample in a study of cytomegalovirus exposure and HLA in healthy donors (dated by TCRdb to 2016 to 2017). Receptor amplification or capture employed the immunoSEQ multiplex PCR assay. For the multiplex PCR, a mixture combining 60 forward primers for TCR Vbeta segments and 13 reverse primers for TCR Jbeta segments was used. The source is immuneACCESS, and TCRdb retained only in-frame sequences with V and J called. Part of the clones is not carried over; for the studies checked, unresolved V genes explain less than half of this, and the remainder is unexplained. This sample is represented by about 120,000 clones; over 60% of them were singletons. Clones ranked in the top ten supply 4.8% of the sample. Specimen: PBMCs. The receptor source for this set is a young man in good health and CMV-seropositive.

The chain joins TRBV6-6 to TRBJ1-1; D ambiguous. Trimming removed 0 bases from V and 2 bases from J, with 10 bases in between. Germline V gene sequence: CDR1 MNHNY, CDR2 SVGAGI (reference sequence). The CDR3 has 15 amino acids. CDR3: CASSYSVVTNTEAFF. CDR3 bases: TGTGCCAGCAGTTACTCGGTCGTAACAAACACTGAAGCTTTCTTT.

V and J are TRBV7-9 and TRBJ2-2, with D uncertain. Trimming cost V 3 bases and J 4 bases, with 3 bases left between them. The CDR3 spans 12 residues. Germline CDR1 is SEHNR and CDR2 is FQNEAQ (reference sequence). The CDR3 region has the DNA TGTGCCAGCAGCTTCTCCACCGGGGAGCTGTTTTTT. Protein: CASSFSTGELFF.

The gene calls are TRBV5-4 and TRBJ2-1, with 7 nucleotides matching TRBD2. CDR1 and CDR2 (germline): SGHNT, YYREEE (reference sequence). This CDR3 has 15 amino acids. Trimming cost V 6 bases and J 3 bases; bases outside gene matches: 9. The CDR3 sequence: CASTGRGDNYNEQFF. Here the CDR3 DNA reads TGTGCCAGCACCGGCCGGGGGGATAACTACAATGAGCAGTTCTTC.

CDR3 protein: CASSIIEEDENTEAFF. The CDR3 nucleotides read TGTGCCAGTAGTATAATCGAGGAGGACGAGAACACTGAAGCTTTCTTT. The V gene is TRBV19, the J gene TRBJ1-1; no definite D call. CDR3 length: 16 residues. CDR1 is LNHDA and CDR2 is SQIVND in the germline V gene (reference sequence). V lost 2 bases and J 1 base, leaving 14 bases between the germline ends.

The J gene is TRBJ2-5, the V gene TRBV14; 8 nucleotides align to TRBD2. The junction had 9 bases not matched to a gene; V was cut back by 4 bases and J by 2 bases. CDR3 length: 16 residues. Germline CDR1 and CDR2: SGHDN and FVKESK. As DNA, the CDR3 is TGTGCCAGCAGCCCAACCGGTTCTAGCGGGCAAGAGACCCAGTACTTC. This translates into CASSPTGSSGQETQYF.

This chain connects TRBV7-9 to TRBJ1-2; no reliable D call. Germline V lookup: CDR1 SEHNR, CDR2 FQNEAQ (reference sequence). CDR3 length: 14 residues. Trimming stripped 5 bases from V and 1 base from J, with 11 bases between. In DNA form, the CDR3 reads TGTGCCAGCAGCCCTCCCGAGGTTAACTATGGCTACACCTTC. This gives the protein CASSPPEVNYGYTF. Looking up the rest from reference TRBV7-9 and TRBJ1-2 gives the full variable domain: DTGVSQNPRHKITKRGQNVTFRCDPISEHNRLYWYRQTLGQGPEFLTYFQNEAQLEKSRLLSDRFSAERPKGSFSTLEIQRTEQGDSAMYLCASSPPEVNYGYTFGSGTRLTVV.

The chain carries TRBV7-9 and TRBJ1-6, with 9 positions matching TRBD1. Unmatched junction bases numbered 4, after V lost 5 bases and J lost 5 bases. Germline lookup yields CDR1 SEHNR and CDR2 FQNEAQ (reference sequence). This CDR3 spans 15 amino acids. The CDR3 sequence: CASSRGQGHNSPLHF. The CDR3 nucleotides read TGTGCCAGCAGCCGGGGACAGGGCCATAATTCACCCCTCCACTTT.

The chain uses TRBV10-2 and TRBJ1-3; D call uncertain. Germline CDR1 and CDR2: WSHSY and SAAADI. CDR3 length equals 15 residues. The ends were cut back, 6 bases at V and 3 bases at J, with 15 bases in the middle. The CDR3 sequence: CASSSRERDGNTIYF. CDR3 coding DNA: TGCGCCAGCAGCTCAAGGGAGCGTGATGGAAACACCATATATTTT.

V and J are TRBV2 and TRBJ2-7; D is ambiguous. V lost 9 bases and J lost 2, with 17 bases in between. CDR3 length equals 14 residues. Germline CDR1 is SNHLY and CDR2 is FYNNEI. Here the CDR3 DNA reads TGTGCCAGTCATTTTGGCACCATTCCCTACGAGCAGTACTTC. Translated, it gives CASHFGTIPYEQYF.

V is TRBV10-3 and J is TRBJ2-3, with TRBD2 matching 8 bases. Germline trimming cut 4 bases from V and 3 bases from J; bases unmatched to any gene: 6. The CDR3 contains 15 residues. Looked up from germline, CDR1 is ENHRY and CDR2 is SYGVKD. The CDR3 coding sequence is TGTGCCATCAGTGGAGGGACTAGTGATACAGATACGCAGTATTTT. Translated, it gives CAISGGTSDTDTQYF.

This sequence joins TRBV5-6 and TRBJ1-5; possible D gene TRBD1, 5 bases. The CDR3 runs to 16 residues. Germline CDR1 and CDR2: SGHDT and YYEEEE. Trimming took 0 bases from V and 6 from J, leaving 16 bases between them. CDR3 in amino acids: CASSLAGGEEGQPQHF. CDR3 coding DNA: TGTGCCAGCAGCTTGGCCGGGGGGGAAGAGGGTCAGCCCCAGCATTTT.

This clone has only one observation. The junction departs from the called germline gene at one end, perhaps through a read error. The chain employs TRBV7-9 and TRBJ2-5, with a possible D match to TRBD1 (6 bases). The CDR3 contains 13 residues. The germline V gene encodes CDR1 SEHNR and CDR2 FQNEAQ (reference sequence). CDR3 sequence: CSSSPGHWETQYF. The CDR3 nucleotides read TGTTCCAGCAGCCCGGGACATTGGGAGACCCAGTACTTC.

The J gene is TRBJ1-5, the V gene TRBV5-6; D not resolved. The germline CDR1 and CDR2 sequences are SGHDT and YYEEEE. Trimming took off 4 bases at V and 3 bases at J, with 20 bases between the two ends. This CDR3 region has 17 residues. CDR3 sequence (DNA): TGTGCCAGCAGCAGAAGCATGACGCAGGAACCCAATCAGCCCCAGCATTTT. Its translation: CASSRSMTQEPNQPQHF.

This clone was counted only a few times. The CDR3 spells CASSVGGYTF. The CDR3 nucleotides read TGTGCCAGCAGTGTTGGCGGCTACACCTTC. V gene TRBV2 combines with J gene TRBJ1-2; no clear D gene. V gave up 4 bases and J gave up 8 bases, with 5 bases separating them. The CDR3 sequence is 10 residues long. Germline CDR1 SNHLY, CDR2 FYNNEI.

This clone has more than one count but fewer than ten. The chain recombines TRBV30 with TRBJ2-7; a weak D match, TRBD2 (5 bases). This CDR3 is built from 14 residues. V lost 4 bases and J lost 0, with 13 bases in between. Germline V lookup: CDR1 GTSNPN, CDR2 SVGIG (reference sequence). CDR3 in amino acids: CAWKGEQSSYEQYF. CDR3 bases: TGTGCCTGGAAGGGAGAACAGAGCTCCTACGAGCAGTACTTC.

V and J are TRBV11-2 and TRBJ1-1; D perhaps matches TRBD1 (5 bases). V dropped 2 bases and J dropped 4 bases, with 11 bases sitting between them. The CDR3 sequence is 14 residues long. Germline assignment: CDR1 SGHAT and CDR2 FQNNGV. CDR3 coding DNA: TGTGCCAGCAGCTTACCGGACACTTCCACTGAAGCTTTCTTT. Amino acids: CASSLPDTSTEAFF.

CDR3 protein: CASRGTASYEQYF. The CDR3 bases are TGTGCCAGCAGAGGGACAGCTTCCTACGAGCAGTACTTC. The chain combines TRBV6-1 with TRBJ2-7; 7 nucleotides agree with TRBD1. This CDR3 contains 13 residues. Germline CDR1 and CDR2: MNHNS and SASEGT. The V gene end was trimmed by 6 bases and the J gene end by 1 base; junction bases not matched to a gene: 3.

The genes are TRBV2 and TRBJ1-2; TRBD1 agrees at 7 bases. J lost 4 bases, V lost 4 bases, and 6 bases had no gene match. Germline V CDR1 and CDR2: SNHLY, FYNNEI. The CDR3 is 14 amino acids. The CDR3 DNA reads TGTGCCAGCAGTGTGGAGGGGGCTGGCTATGGCTACACCTTC. Its translation: CASSVEGAGYGYTF.

This clone was observed a few times. J is TRBJ2-2 and V is TRBV7-2; D may be TRBD2 (6 bases). The V gene lost 5 bases and the J gene lost 3 bases, with 10 bases spanning the gap. This CDR3 has 14 amino acids. Germline V CDR1 and CDR2: SGHTA, FQGNSA. CDR3 amino acids: CASSREYDTGELFF. In DNA, the CDR3 is TGTGCCAGCAGCCGGGAGTATGACACCGGGGAGCTGTTTTTT.

The V call is TRBV20-1, the J call TRBJ1-1; D ambiguous. The CDR3 loop spans 11 amino acids. In germline, CDR1 is DFQATT, CDR2 SNEGSKA (reference sequence). V lost 4 bases to trimming and J lost 1 base, with 4 bases between them. In DNA form, the CDR3 reads TGCAGTGCTACAGGGAACACTGAAGCTTTCTTT. It codes for CSATGNTEAFF.

The count of this clone is one. This rearrangement joins TRBV11-2 to TRBJ2-2, with D possibly TRBD2 on 5 matching bases. V shed 4 bases and J shed 4 bases, with 13 bases lying between them. CDR1 and CDR2 from the germline V gene are SGHAT and FQNNGV. This CDR3 contains 15 residues. The CDR3 spells CASSSGLSGTGELFF. Written as DNA, the CDR3 is TGTGCCAGCAGCTCAGGACTCTCGGGCACCGGGGAGCTGTTTTTT.